This record covers a single T cell receptor (beta chain). The CDR3 length is 14 residues. The germline V gene has CDR1 SGHTA and CDR2 FQGNSA. The sample originates from a study of T cells expressing NK-cell markers. TCRdb reprocessed the 5' RACE reads and stores each CDR3 protein as one record, lacking DNA. The listing records 500,000 to 600,000 distinct CDR3 sequences. The rearrangement joins TRBV7-2 to TRBJ1-5; TCRdb's D gene call, TRBD1, goes unchecked for lack of DNA. Sample: blood T cells: a sorted CD56 or NKG2C T cell subset, CD4+ or CD8+ T cells, or bulk PBMC T cells (not recorded which). The TCR comes from a man aged 18 to 29 in good health. This CDR3 is CASSPRTGGQPQHF.